The rows below give T cell receptor beta chains drawn from one sample of a study of T cell repertoires in cytomegalovirus infection. MiXCR, run by TCRdb on the reads, gives a single entry per CDR3 protein. The sample lists around 490,000 distinct CDR3 sequences; about 26% were seen once. Sequences were obtained from PBMCs. The receptor set was obtained from a human donor in good health (CMV status not recorded). Some clones in this sample may be carry-over from other donors' samples. CDR3s include the opening cysteine and the closing phenylalanine or tryptophan. The D gene is left open where the match is weak. Not all rows give a size; the values are once, few, many and, for expanded clones, a class.

CDR3aa	CDR3nt	len	d_gene	v_gene	j_gene	abundance
CSVGDIQTNEKLFF	TGCAGCGTTGGGGACATCCAAACTAATGAAAAACTGTTTTTT	14	.	TRBV29-1	TRBJ1-4	.
CASRPSTGALITGELFF	TGTGCCAGCAGACCATCGACAGGGGCTTTGATTACCGGGGAGCTGTTTTTT	17	TRBD1	TRBV12-3/TRBV12-4	TRBJ2-2	many
CASRHLAGGPDEQFF	TGCGCCAGCAGACACCTAGCGGGAGGGCCCGATGAGCAGTTCTTC	15	TRBD2	TRBV4-1	TRBJ2-1	.
CASSSRHPANTGELFF	TGTGCCAGCAGCTCAAGGCACCCTGCGAACACCGGGGAGCTGTTTTTT	16	.	TRBV7-2	TRBJ2-2	.
CSATDGDQPQHF	TGCAGTGCTACGGACGGTGATCAGCCCCAGCATTTT	12	.	TRBV20-1	TRBJ1-5	.
CASSDLSIGGRFYEQYF	TGCGCCAGCAGTGATTTATCCATAGGGGGGCGATTCTACGAGCAGTACTTC	17	.	TRBV10-2	TRBJ2-7	.
CSARGPAVGLNEQFF	TGCAGTGCTAGAGGACCGGCGGTAGGTCTCAATGAGCAGTTCTTC	15	.	TRBV20-1	TRBJ2-1	few
CASSPGYRITDTQYF	TGTGCCAGCAGCCCAGGGTATAGGATCACAGATACGCAGTATTTT	15	.	TRBV7-3	TRBJ2-3	few
CASSLIFAGGARAGELFF	TGTGCCAGCAGCTTAATTTTTGCGGGAGGGGCACGCGCCGGGGAGCTGTTTTTT	18	TRBD2	TRBV7-2	TRBJ2-2	few
CASGLVLPTTRGVNTEAFF	TGTGCTAGTGGTTTGGTACTCCCGACGACCAGGGGGGTGAACACTGAAGCTTTCTTT	19	TRBD1	TRBV12-5	TRBJ1-1	.
CASSPSWNGLYEQYF	TGTGCCAGCAGCCCATCTTGGAACGGATTATACGAGCAGTACTTC	15	.	TRBV6-1	TRBJ2-7	once
CSVENPRAAYGYTF	TGCAGCGTTGAAAATCCCCGGGCAGCCTATGGCTACACCTTC	14	.	TRBV29-1	TRBJ1-2	few
CASSYDSGDSGNTIYF	TGTGCCAGCAGTTACGATTCCGGGGACTCTGGAAACACCATATATTTT	16	.	TRBV6-6	TRBJ1-3	once
CATSRDLVAPEQFF	TGTGCCACCAGCAGAGATTTGGTCGCGCCCGAGCAGTTCTTC	14	.	TRBV15	TRBJ2-1	.
CASSQVWASGIANEQFF	TGCGCCAGCAGCCAAGTTTGGGCTAGCGGGATAGCAAATGAGCAGTTCTTC	17	TRBD2	TRBV4-1	TRBJ2-1	.
CASKDQMGSNEKLFF	TGTGCCAGCAAGGACCAAATGGGGTCTAATGAAAAACTGTTTTTT	15	.	TRBV6-1	TRBJ1-4	.
CASGIAGEDTQYF	TGTGCCAGCGGAATAGCGGGAGAGGATACGCAGTATTTT	13	TRBD2	TRBV5-4	TRBJ2-3	.
CSARTSGPALPTYEQFF	TGCAGTGCTAGAACTAGCGGCCCCGCTCTCCCGACGTATGAGCAGTTCTTC	17	TRBD2	TRBV20-1	TRBJ2-1	.
CASSAGSGLVYEQYF	TGTGCCAGCAGCGCCGGTTCGGGACTAGTCTACGAGCAGTACTTC	15	TRBD2	TRBV7-2	TRBJ2-7	many
CASSLDVLSKNIQYF	TGTGCCAGCAGCTTAGACGTGTTGTCCAAAAACATTCAGTACTTC	15	.	TRBV11-2	TRBJ2-4	.
CAIRVGGLDQETQYF	TGTGCCATCAGAGTAGGGGGACTGGACCAAGAGACCCAGTACTTC	15	.	TRBV10-3	TRBJ2-5	.
CASGLAGGPETQYF	TGTGCCTCGGGACTAGCGGGAGGGCCTGAGACCCAGTACTTC	14	TRBD2	TRBV7-8	TRBJ2-5	few
CASSRQLQGYQETQYF	TGCGCCAGCAGCCGGCAGTTACAGGGGTACCAAGAGACCCAGTACTTC	16	TRBD1	TRBV4-3	TRBJ2-5	few
CASTQLSESYGYTF	TGTGCCAGCACCCAGTTATCCGAAAGCTATGGCTACACCTTC	14	.	TRBV6-6	TRBJ1-2	.
CASSQEAGSNQPQHF	TGCGCCAGCAGCCAAGAAGCAGGAAGCAATCAGCCCCAGCATTTT	15	.	TRBV4-3	TRBJ1-5	few
CASSTSGNIDNEQFF	TGTGCCAGCTCAACCAGCGGGAATATCGACAATGAGCAGTTCTTC	15	TRBD2	TRBV18	TRBJ2-1	once
CASSGWSLAGVTDTQYF	TGTGCCAGCAGCGGTTGGAGTCTAGCGGGAGTCACCGATACGCAGTATTTT	17	TRBD2	TRBV3-1	TRBJ2-3	once
CASSSDRGRSNQPQHF	TGTGCCAGCAGTTCGGACAGGGGGCGTAGCAATCAGCCCCAGCATTTT	16	TRBD1	TRBV2	TRBJ1-5	few
CASKELALRETQYF	TGTGCCAGCAAAGAACTAGCATTAAGAGAGACCCAGTACTTC	14	.	TRBV7-2	TRBJ2-5	few
CASSWTGGSKNIQYF	TGTGCCAGCAGTTGGACTGGCGGGTCCAAAAACATTCAGTACTTC	15	.	TRBV12-3/TRBV12-4	TRBJ2-4	few
CSANYYLRDYEQYF	TGCAGTGCCAACTACTACCTTCGGGACTACGAGCAGTACTTC	14	.	TRBV20-1	TRBJ2-7	.
CASSGPQRGHNEQFF	TGTGCCAGCAGCGGCCCCCAGCGGGGACACAATGAGCAGTTCTTC	15	TRBD2	TRBV14	TRBJ2-1	.
CASSLTSGDLWEQYF	TGTGCCAGCAGTTTGACTAGCGGGGACCTTTGGGAGCAGTACTTC	15	TRBD2	TRBV28	TRBJ2-7	.
CASSLARKPSSPLHF	TGTGCCAGCAGCTTAGCGCGAAAACCCAGTTCACCCCTCCACTTT	15	.	TRBV7-2	TRBJ1-6	many
CASYRGNYGYTF	TGTGCCAGTTATCGCGGGAACTATGGCTACACCTTC	12	.	TRBV19	TRBJ1-2	.